This entry lists 10 T cell receptor beta chains sequenced from one sample in a study of shared clonotypes between healthy human individuals. Libraries were prepared by immunoSEQ multiplex PCR; TCRdb keeps only in-frame clonotypes and omits some of them. Of around 1.9 million clones in the sample, under 95% were seen once. Selected positively for CCR7 and CD45RO-negative, naive CD8 cells excluded terminally differentiated effector memory CD45RA+ cells. The specimen was naive CD8+ T cells from PBMCs. The receptors here all came from a man younger than 35 in good health. Some clones in this sample may be carry-over from other donors' samples.

This clone was observed a single time. The chain recombines TRBV27 with TRBJ2-2; D is unclear. V dropped 2 bases and J dropped 7 bases, with 8 bases sitting between them. CDR1 and CDR2 from the germline V gene are MNHEY and SMNVEV (reference sequence). This CDR3 spans 13 amino acids. CDR3 DNA: TGTGCCAGCAGTTTAGGGCGGCGCGGGGAGCTGTTTTTT. It translates to CASSLGRRGELFF.

This clone was detected only once. The genes are TRBV28 and TRBJ2-7; D is perhaps TRBD1 (5 bases). CDR1 is MDHEN, CDR2 SYDVKM, per germline. The germline V and J ends were trimmed by 1 base and 0 bases, with 7 bases remaining between them. The CDR3 contains 14 residues. The CDR3 sequence is CASSLLDTSYEQYF. The CDR3 nucleotides read TGTGCCAGCAGTTTATTGGACACCTCCTACGAGCAGTACTTC.

This chain uses TRBV5-1 with TRBJ2-2; D might be TRBD1 (5 bases). The CDR3 has 18 residues. In germline, CDR1 is SGHRS, CDR2 YFSETQ. Trimming took 2 bases from V and 0 from J, leaving 17 bases between them. The CDR3 loop is CASSLQVRRVTNTGELFF. CDR3 nucleotides: TGCGCCAGCAGCTTACAGGTCAGAAGGGTTACGAACACCGGGGAGCTGTTTTTT.

V and J are TRBV11-2 and TRBJ2-1; 9 positions agree with TRBD2. The germline V gene has CDR1 SGHAT and CDR2 FQNNGV. V lost 5 bases and J lost 3; bases outside the gene matches: 17. The CDR3 length is 19 residues. CDR3 bases: TGTGCCAGCAGCATGCGGCGTCTAGCGGGGCCCCACTACTACAATGAGCAGTTCTTC. Residues: CASSMRRLAGPHYYNEQFF.

The chain carries TRBV11-2 and TRBJ2-7; 7 bases match TRBD2. CDR1 and CDR2 (germline): SGHAT, FQNNGV. J was trimmed by 0 bases and V by 5 bases; bases with no gene match: 7. CDR3 size: 15 residues. The CDR3 bases are TGTGCCAGCAGCCCCCGGGCGGGAGTCTCCTACGAGCAGTACTTC. Translating gives CASSPRAGVSYEQYF.

The chain joins TRBV19 to TRBJ2-7, with D possibly being TRBD1 (6 bases). Germline V gene data show CDR1 as LNHDA and CDR2 as SQIVND (reference sequence). The length of the CDR3 is 18 residues. Trimming left V 6 bases short and J 0 bases short, with 24 bases between. CDR3 amino acids: CASSLDSDSNRDSYEQYF. For the CDR3, the DNA is TGTGCCAGTAGCTTGGATTCGGACAGCAACCGAGACTCCTACGAGCAGTACTTC.

The J gene is TRBJ1-1, the V gene TRBV6-1, with a possible D match to TRBD1 (6 bases). Looked up from germline, CDR1 is MNHNS and CDR2 is SASEGT. The CDR3 is 15 amino acids. Trimming shortened V by 3 bases and J by 8 bases, and 19 bases separated the two germline ends. The CDR3, as DNA: TGTGCCAGCAGTGATTCGAGGGGGTTGGGAAAGGAAGCTTTCTTT. Translated: CASSDSRGLGKEAFF.

This sequence joins TRBV7-9 and TRBJ2-7, with a weak D call TRBD1 (6 bases). With 3 bases removed from V and 2 bases from J, the gap between germline ends came to 14 bases. This CDR3 is built from 15 residues. Germline CDR1 and CDR2: SEHNR and FQNEAQ (reference sequence). The CDR3 loop reads CASSFATGRTYEQYF. Here the CDR3 DNA reads TGTGCCAGCAGCTTTGCGACAGGTAGAACCTACGAGCAGTACTTC.

A single count supports this clone. This chain connects TRBV27 to TRBJ2-1; tentatively, D is TRBD2 (5 bases). The V end was cut by 6 bases, the J end by 4 bases, with 19 bases between. This CDR3 is built from 16 residues. CDR1 and CDR2 (germline): MNHEY, SMNVEV (reference sequence). The CDR3 sequence: CASRTRGRKEYNEQFF. In DNA form, the CDR3 reads TGTGCCAGCAGAACTAGAGGTCGCAAAGAGTACAATGAGCAGTTCTTC.

For this clone: This specimen includes other DNA sequences encoding the same CDR3. J is TRBJ1-3 and V is TRBV15; the match to TRBD1 covers 7 bases. This CDR3 has 15 amino acids. Germline V lookup: CDR1 LNHNV, CDR2 YYDKDF (reference sequence). J was trimmed by 1 base and V by 3 bases; bases with no gene match: 3. The CDR3 nucleotides read TGTGCCACCAGCAGCCGCAGGGGGTCTGGAAACACCATATATTTT. Translation gives CATSSRRGSGNTIYF.